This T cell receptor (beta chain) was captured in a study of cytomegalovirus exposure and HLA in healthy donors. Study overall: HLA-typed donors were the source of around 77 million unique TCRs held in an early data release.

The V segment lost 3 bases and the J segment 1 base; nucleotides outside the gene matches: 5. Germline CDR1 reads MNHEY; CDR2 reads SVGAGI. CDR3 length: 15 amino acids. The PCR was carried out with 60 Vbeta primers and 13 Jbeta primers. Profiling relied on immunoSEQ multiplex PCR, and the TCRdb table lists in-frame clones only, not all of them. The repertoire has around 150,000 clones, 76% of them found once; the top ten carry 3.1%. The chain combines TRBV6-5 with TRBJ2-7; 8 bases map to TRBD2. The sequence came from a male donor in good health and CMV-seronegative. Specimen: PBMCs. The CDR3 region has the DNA TGTGCCAGCAGTTATCGCGGGGGGTCTTCCTACGAGCAGTACTTC. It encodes CASSYRGGSSYEQYF.